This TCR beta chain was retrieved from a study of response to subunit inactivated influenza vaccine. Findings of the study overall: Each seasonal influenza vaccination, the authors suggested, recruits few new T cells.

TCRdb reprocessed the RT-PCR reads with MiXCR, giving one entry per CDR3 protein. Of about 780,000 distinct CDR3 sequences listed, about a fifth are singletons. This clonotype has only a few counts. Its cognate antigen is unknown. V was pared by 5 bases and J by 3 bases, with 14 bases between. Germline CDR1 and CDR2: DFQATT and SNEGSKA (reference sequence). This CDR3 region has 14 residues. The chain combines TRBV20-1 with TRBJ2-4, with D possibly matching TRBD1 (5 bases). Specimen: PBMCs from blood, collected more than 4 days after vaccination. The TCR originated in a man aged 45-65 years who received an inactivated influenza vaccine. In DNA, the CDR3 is TGCAGTGCTGGAAAGACAGAAGACAAAAACATTCAGTACTTC. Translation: CSAGKTEDKNIQYF.